This TCR beta chain emerged from a study of blood T cell repertoires in COVID-19. Produced via immunoSEQ multiplex PCR; TCRdb's table is partial and in-frame only. This table holds roughly 500,000 clones, 80% to 90% found once. V was pared by 0 bases and J by 0 bases, with 7 bases between. Germline V gives CDR1 SGHRS, CDR2 YFSETQ. The CDR3 length is 15 residues. In the case of this clone: Other nucleotide sequences from this sample produce the same CDR3.

Sequencing was performed on peripheral blood. The genes are TRBV5-1 and TRBJ1-3, with D unclear. The receptor's source is a man aged 18-30 years with COVID-19, enrolled during active disease. Here the CDR3 reads CASSLVGDSGNTIYF. CDR3 coding DNA: TGCGCCAGCAGCTTGGTCGGGGACTCTGGAAACACCATATATTTT. The variable domain in full, completed from reference TRBV5-1 and TRBJ1-3, reads KAGVTQTPRYLIKTRGQQVTLSCSPISGHRSVSWYQQTPGQGLQFLFEYFSETQRNKGNFPGRFSGRQFSNSRSEMNVSTLELGDSALYLCASSLVGDSGNTIYFGEGSWLTVV.